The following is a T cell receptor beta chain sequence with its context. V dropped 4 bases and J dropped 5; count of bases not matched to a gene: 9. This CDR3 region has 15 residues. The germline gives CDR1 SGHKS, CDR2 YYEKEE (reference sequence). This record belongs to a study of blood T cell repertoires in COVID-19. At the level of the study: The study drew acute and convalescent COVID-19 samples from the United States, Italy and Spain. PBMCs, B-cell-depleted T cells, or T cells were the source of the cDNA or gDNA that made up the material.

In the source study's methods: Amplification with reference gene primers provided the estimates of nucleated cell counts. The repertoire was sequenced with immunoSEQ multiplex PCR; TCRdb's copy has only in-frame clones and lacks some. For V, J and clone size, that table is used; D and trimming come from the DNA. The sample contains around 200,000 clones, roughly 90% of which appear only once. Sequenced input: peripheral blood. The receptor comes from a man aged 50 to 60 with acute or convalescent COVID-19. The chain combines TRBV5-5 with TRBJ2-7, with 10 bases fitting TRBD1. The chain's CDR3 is CASSPTGQGVHEQYF. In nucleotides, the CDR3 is TGTGCCAGCAGCCCAACTGGACAGGGGGTCCACGAGCAGTACTTC.